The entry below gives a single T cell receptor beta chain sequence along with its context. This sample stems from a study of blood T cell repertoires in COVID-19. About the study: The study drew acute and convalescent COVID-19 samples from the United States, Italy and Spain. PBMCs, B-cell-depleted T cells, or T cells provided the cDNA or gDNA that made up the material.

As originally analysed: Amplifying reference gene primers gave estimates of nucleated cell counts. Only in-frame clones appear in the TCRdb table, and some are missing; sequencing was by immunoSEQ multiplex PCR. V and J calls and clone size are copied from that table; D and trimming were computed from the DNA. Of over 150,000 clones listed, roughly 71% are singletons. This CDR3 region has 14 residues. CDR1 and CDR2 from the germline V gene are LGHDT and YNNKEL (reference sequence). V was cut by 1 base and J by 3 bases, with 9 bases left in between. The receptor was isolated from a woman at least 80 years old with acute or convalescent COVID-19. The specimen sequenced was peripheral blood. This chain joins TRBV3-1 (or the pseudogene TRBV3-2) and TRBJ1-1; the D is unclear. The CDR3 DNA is TGTGCCAGCAGCCAAGGGCAGGTTTACACTGAAGCTTTCTTT. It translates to CASSQGQVYTEAFF.